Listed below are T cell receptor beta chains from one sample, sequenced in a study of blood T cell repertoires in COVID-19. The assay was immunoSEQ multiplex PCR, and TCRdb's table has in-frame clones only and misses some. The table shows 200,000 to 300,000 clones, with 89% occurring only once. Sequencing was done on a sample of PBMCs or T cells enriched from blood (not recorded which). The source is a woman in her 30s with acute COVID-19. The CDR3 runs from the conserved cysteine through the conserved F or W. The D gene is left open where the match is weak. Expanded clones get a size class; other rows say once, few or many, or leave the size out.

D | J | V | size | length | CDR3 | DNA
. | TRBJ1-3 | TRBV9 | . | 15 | CASSVPAGGGNTIYF | TGTGCCAGCAGCGTACCCGCGGGGGGCGGAAACACCATATATTTT
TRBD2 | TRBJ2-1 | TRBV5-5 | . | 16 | CASSSRLASGVGEQFF | TGTGCCAGCAGCTCTCGCCTGGCTAGCGGGGTGGGTGAGCAGTTCTTC
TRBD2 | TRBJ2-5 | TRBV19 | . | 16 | CASSSPREGTQETQYF | TGTGCCAGTAGTTCTCCCCGGGAGGGGACCCAAGAGACCCAGTACTTC
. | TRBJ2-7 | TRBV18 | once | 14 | CASSPLPDSYEQYF | TGTGCCAGCTCACCACTCCCAGACTCCTACGAGCAGTACTTC
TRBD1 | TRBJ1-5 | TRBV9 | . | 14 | CASSASTGTQPQHF | TGTGCCAGCAGCGCCTCGACAGGGACTCAGCCCCAGCATTTT
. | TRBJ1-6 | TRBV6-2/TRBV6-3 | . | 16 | CASTPDWSSYNSPLHF | TGTGCCAGCACCCCGGACTGGAGCTCCTATAATTCACCCCTCCACTTT
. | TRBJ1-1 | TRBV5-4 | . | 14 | CASSIGTLNTEAFF | TGTGCCAGCAGCATCGGGACATTGAACACTGAAGCTTTCTTT
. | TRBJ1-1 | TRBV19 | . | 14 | CASSVGGRNTEAFF | TGTGCCAGTAGCGTGGGGGGACGGAACACTGAAGCTTTCTTT
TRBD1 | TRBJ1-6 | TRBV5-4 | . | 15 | CASSLETGQNSPLHF | TGTGCCAGCAGCTTGGAGACAGGGCAAAATTCACCCCTCCACTTT
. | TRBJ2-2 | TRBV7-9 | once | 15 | CASSLHGGNTGELFF | TGTGCCAGCAGCTTACACGGGGGGAACACCGGGGAGCTGTTTTTT
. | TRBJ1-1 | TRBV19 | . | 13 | CASSMVRLTEAFF | TGTGCCAGTAGTATGGTCAGGCTTACTGAAGCTTTCTTT
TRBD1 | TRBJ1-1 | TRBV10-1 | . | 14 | CASSDTGGGTEAFF | TGCGCCAGCAGTGATACAGGGGGTGGAACTGAAGCTTTCTTT
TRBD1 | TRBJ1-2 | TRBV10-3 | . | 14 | CAISADRGLDGYTF | TGTGCCATCAGTGCGGACAGGGGGCTGGATGGCTACACCTTC
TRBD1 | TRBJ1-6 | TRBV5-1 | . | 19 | CASSSSGQGPNLNNSPLHF | TGCGCCAGCAGCTCATCGGGACAGGGGCCGAATCTCAATAATTCACCCCTCCACTTT
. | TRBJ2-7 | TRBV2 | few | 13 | CASRDRFSYEQYF | TGTGCCAGCAGAGACAGGTTTTCCTACGAGCAGTACTTC
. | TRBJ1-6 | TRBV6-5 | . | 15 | CASSQWDSSNSPLHF | TGTGCCAGCAGCCAATGGGACTCCAGTAATTCACCCCTCCACTTT
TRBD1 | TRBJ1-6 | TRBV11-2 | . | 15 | CASRLGQGYNSPLHF | TGTGCCAGCAGGTTGGGACAGGGGTATAATTCACCCCTCCACTTT
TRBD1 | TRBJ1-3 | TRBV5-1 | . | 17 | CASSPSGTGFSGNTIYF | TGCGCCAGCAGCCCTTCCGGGACAGGGTTCTCTGGAAACACCATATATTTT
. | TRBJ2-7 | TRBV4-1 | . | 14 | CASSQDVSTYEQYF | TGCGCCAGCAGCCAAGATGTGTCTACCTACGAGCAGTACTTC
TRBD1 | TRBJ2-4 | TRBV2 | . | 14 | CASERDRHTNIQYF | TGTGCCAGCGAAAGGGACAGGCACACAAACATTCAGTACTTC
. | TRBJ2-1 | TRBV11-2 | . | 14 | CASSLEGGRNEQFF | TGTGCCAGCAGCTTAGAGGGGGGGCGGAATGAGCAGTTCTTC
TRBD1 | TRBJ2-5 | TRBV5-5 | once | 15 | CASSGGQKIQETQYF | TGTGCCAGCAGCGGGGGACAGAAAATTCAAGAGACCCAGTACTTC
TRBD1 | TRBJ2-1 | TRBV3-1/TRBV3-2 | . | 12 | CASSRTGGEQFF | TGTGCCAGCAGCCGGACAGGGGGTGAGCAGTTCTTC
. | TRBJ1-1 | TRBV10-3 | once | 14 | CAIKIRDIDTEAFF | TGTGCCATCAAGATCCGGGACATTGACACTGAAGCTTTCTTT
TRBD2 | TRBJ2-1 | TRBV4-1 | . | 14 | CASSQDPAGEEQFF | TGCGCCAGCAGCCAAGACCCCGCGGGGGAGGAGCAGTTCTTC
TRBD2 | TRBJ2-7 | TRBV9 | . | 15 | CASSVYGGELDEQYF | TGTGCCAGCAGCGTATATGGGGGGGAGCTTGACGAGCAGTACTTC
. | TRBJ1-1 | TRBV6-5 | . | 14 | CASTPGEGNTEAFF | TGTGCCAGCACTCCTGGGGAGGGGAACACTGAAGCTTTCTTT
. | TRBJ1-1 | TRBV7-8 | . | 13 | CASSNGLYTEAFF | TGTGCCAGCAGCAATGGACTGTACACTGAAGCTTTCTTT
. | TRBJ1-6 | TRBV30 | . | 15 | CAWRVGLSYNSPLHF | TGTGCCTGGAGGGTTGGGCTCTCCTATAATTCACCCCTCCACTTT
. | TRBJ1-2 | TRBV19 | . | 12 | CASSMESYGYTF | TGTGCCAGTAGTATGGAGAGCTATGGCTACACCTTC
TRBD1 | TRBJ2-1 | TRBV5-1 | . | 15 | CASSLRGGGYNEQFF | TGCGCCAGCAGCTTGAGAGGGGGCGGCTACAATGAGCAGTTCTTC
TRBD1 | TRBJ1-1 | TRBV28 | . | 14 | CASRKQGEGTEAFF | TGTGCCAGCAGAAAACAGGGGGAGGGCACTGAAGCTTTCTTT
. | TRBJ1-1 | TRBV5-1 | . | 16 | CASSTTFPGVNTEAFF | TGCGCCAGCAGCACCACCTTCCCGGGGGTGAACACTGAAGCTTTCTTT
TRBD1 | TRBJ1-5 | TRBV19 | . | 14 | CATGQGVSNQPQHF | TGTGCCACCGGACAGGGCGTTAGCAATCAGCCCCAGCATTTT
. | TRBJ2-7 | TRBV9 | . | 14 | CASGGVDTSYEQYF | TGTGCCAGCGGGGGCGTCGACACCTCCTACGAGCAGTACTTC
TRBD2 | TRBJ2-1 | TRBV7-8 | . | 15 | CASYPRGSSYNEQFF | TGTGCCAGCTACCCGCGGGGGAGCTCCTACAATGAGCAGTTCTTC
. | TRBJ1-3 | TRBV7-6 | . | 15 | CASSYPTGSGNTIYF | TGTGCCAGCAGCTACCCGACAGGCTCTGGAAACACCATATATTTT
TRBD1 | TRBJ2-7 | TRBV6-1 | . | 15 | CASSEGQGANHEQYF | TGTGCCAGCAGTGAAGGACAGGGGGCTAACCACGAGCAGTACTTC
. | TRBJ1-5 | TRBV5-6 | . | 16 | CASSLRGQGQSQPQHF | TGTGCCAGCAGCTTACGAGGGCAGGGGCAGAGTCAGCCCCAGCATTTT